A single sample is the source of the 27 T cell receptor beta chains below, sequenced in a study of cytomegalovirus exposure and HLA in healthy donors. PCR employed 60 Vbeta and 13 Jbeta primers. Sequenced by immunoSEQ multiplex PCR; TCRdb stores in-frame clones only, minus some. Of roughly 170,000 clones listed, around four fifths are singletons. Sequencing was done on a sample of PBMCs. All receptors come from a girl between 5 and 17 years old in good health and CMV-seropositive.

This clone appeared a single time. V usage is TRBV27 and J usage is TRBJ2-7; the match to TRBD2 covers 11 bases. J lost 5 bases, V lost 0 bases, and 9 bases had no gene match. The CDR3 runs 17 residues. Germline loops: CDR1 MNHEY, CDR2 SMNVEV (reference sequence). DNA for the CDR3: TGTGCCAGCAGTTTATCGCGACTAGCGGGGATTATCGACGAGCAGTACTTC. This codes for CASSLSRLAGIIDEQYF.

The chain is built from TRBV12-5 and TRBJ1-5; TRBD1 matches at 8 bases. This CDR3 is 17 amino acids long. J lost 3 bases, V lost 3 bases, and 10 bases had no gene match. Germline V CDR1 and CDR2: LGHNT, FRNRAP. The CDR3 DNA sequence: TGTGCTAGTGGTTTCTTGATCGGACAGGGCCCCAATCAGCCCCAGCATTTT. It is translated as CASGFLIGQGPNQPQHF.

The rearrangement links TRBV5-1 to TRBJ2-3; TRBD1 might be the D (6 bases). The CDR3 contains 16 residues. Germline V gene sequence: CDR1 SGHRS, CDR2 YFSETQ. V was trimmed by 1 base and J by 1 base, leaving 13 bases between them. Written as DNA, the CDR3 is TGCGCCAGCAGCTTGCTAGGCAGGGGAGGCACAGATACGCAGTATTTT. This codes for CASSLLGRGGTDTQYF.

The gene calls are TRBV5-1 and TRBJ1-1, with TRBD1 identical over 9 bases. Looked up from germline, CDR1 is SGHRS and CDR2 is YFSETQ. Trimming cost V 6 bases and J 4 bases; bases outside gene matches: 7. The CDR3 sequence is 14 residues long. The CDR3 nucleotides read TGCGCCAGCAATAGCGGGACAGGGCCCACTGAAGCTTTCTTT. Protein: CASNSGTGPTEAFF.

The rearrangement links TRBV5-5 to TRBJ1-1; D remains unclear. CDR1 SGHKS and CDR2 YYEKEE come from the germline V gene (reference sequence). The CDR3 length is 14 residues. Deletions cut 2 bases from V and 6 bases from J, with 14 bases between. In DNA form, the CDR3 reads TGTGCCAGCAGCTTATACGAGGGAATGGCTGAAGCTTTCTTT. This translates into CASSLYEGMAEAFF. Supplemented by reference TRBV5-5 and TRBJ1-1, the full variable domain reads DAGVTQSPTHLIKTRGQQVTLRCSPISGHKSVSWYQQVLGQGPQFIFQYYEKEERGRGNFPDRFSARQFPNYSSELNVNALLLGDSALYLCASSLYEGMAEAFFGQGTRLTVV.

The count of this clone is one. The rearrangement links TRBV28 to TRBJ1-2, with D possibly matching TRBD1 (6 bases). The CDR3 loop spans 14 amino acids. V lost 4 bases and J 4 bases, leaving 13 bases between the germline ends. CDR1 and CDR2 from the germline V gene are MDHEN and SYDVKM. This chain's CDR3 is CASSSHRVAYGYTF. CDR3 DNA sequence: TGTGCCAGCAGTTCACACAGGGTTGCCTATGGCTACACCTTC.

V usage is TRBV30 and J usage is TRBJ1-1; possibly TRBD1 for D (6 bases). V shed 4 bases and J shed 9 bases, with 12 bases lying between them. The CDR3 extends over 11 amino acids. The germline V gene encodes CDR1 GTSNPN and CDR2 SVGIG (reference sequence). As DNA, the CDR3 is TGTGCCTGGATTACCGGGACACAAGCTTTCTTT. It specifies CAWITGTQAFF.

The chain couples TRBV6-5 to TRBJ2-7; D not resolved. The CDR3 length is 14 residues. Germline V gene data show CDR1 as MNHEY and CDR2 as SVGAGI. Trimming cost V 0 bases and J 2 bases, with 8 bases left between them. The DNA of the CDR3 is TGTGCCAGCAGTTACTCAGGCCTAGCCTACGAGCAGTACTTC. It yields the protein CASSYSGLAYEQYF.

The CDR3 region is CASSLRSGGLNSPLHF. In DNA, the CDR3 is TGCGCCAGCAGCTTGCGAAGCGGAGGACTTAATTCACCCCTCCACTTT. The V gene is TRBV5-1, the J gene TRBJ1-6; D is uncertain. Trimming took off 1 base at V and 6 bases at J, with 14 bases between the two ends. Germline-derived CDR1 and CDR2 are SGHRS and YFSETQ. This CDR3 has 16 amino acids.

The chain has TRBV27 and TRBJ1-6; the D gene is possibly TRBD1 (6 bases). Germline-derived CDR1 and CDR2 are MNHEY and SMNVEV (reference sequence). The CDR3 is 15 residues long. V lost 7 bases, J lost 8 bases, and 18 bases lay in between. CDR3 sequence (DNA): TGTGCCAGCACCGACCGGGCTCAGGGGTATTCACCCCTCCACTTT. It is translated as CASTDRAQGYSPLHF.

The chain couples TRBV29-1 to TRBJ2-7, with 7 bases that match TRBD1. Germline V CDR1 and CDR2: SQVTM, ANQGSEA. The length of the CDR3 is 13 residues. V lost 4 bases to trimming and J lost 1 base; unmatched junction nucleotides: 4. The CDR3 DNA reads TGCAGCGTTGTTCCGACAGGGTCCTACGAGCAGTACTTC. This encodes CSVVPTGSYEQYF.

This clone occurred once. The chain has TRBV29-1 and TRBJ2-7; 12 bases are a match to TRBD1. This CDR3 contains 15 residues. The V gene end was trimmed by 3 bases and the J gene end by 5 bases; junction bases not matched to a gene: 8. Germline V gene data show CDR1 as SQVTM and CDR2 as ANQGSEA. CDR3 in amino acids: CSVETPGQGANEQYF. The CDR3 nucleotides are TGCAGCGTTGAGACTCCGGGACAGGGGGCCAACGAGCAGTACTTC.

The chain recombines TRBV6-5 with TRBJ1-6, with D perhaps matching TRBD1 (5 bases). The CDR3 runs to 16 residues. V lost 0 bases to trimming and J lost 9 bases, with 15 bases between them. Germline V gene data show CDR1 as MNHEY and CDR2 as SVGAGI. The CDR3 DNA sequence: TGTGCCAGCAGTTACTCTCATGGGGGGAAGGTTTCACCCCTCCACTTT. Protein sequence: CASSYSHGGKVSPLHF.

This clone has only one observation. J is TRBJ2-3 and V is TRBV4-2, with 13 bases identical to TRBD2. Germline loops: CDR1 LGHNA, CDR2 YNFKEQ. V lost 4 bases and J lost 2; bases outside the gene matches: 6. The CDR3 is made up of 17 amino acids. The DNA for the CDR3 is TGTGCCAGCAGCCCAGAACTAGCGGGGGGGGCCACAGATACGCAGTATTTT. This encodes CASSPELAGGATDTQYF.

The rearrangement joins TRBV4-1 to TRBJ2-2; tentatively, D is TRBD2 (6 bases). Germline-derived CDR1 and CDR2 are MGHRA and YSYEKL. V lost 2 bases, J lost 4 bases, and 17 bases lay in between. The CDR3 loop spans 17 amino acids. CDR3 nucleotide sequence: TGCGCCAGCAGCCAACCAAAAACTAGCCTGGGCACCGGGGAGCTGTTTTTT. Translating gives CASSQPKTSLGTGELFF.

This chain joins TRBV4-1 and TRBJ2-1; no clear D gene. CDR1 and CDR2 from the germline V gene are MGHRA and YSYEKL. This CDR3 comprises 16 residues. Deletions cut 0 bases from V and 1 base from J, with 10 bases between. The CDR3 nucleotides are TGCGCCAGCAGCCAAGAGGTTCCGACTTCCTACAATGAGCAGTTCTTC. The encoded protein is CASSQEVPTSYNEQFF.

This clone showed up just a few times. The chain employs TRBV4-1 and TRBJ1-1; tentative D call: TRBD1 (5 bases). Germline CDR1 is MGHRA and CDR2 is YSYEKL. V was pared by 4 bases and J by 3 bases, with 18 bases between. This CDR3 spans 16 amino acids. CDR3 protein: CASSPRTFQGDTEAFF. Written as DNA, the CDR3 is TGCGCCAGCAGCCCCCGGACATTTCAAGGGGACACTGAAGCTTTCTTT.

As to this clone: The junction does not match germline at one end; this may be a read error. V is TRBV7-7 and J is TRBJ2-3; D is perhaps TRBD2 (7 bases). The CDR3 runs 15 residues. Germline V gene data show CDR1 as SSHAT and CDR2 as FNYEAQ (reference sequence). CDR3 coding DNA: TGTGCTAGCAGCTTAAAGGGGGGGGTCACAGATACGCAGTATTTT. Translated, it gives CASSLKGGVTDTQYF.

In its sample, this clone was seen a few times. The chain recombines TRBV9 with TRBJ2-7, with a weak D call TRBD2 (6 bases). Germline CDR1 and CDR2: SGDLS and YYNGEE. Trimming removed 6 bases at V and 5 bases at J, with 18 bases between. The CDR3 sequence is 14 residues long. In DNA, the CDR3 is TGTGCCAGCACCCCAGGAGGGCCCGGTAACGAGCAGTACTTC. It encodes CASTPGGPGNEQYF.

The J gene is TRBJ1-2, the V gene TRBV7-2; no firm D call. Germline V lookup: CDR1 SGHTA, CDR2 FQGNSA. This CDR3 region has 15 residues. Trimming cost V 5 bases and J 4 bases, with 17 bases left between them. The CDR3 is CASSARLVRSYGYTF. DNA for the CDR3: TGTGCCAGCAGCGCCCGACTCGTAAGGTCCTATGGCTACACCTTC.

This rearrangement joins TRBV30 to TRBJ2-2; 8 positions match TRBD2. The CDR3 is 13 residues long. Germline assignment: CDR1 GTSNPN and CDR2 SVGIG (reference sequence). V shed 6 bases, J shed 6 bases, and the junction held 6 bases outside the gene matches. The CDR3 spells CACREGGAGELFF. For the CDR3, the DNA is TGTGCCTGCCGGGAGGGGGGGGCCGGGGAGCTGTTTTTT.

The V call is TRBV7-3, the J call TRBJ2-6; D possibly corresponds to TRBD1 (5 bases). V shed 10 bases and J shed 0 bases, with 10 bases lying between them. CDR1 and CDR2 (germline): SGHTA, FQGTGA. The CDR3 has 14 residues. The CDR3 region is CATSRDSGANVLTF. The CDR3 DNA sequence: TGTGCCACCTCCAGGGACTCTGGGGCCAACGTCCTGACTTTC.

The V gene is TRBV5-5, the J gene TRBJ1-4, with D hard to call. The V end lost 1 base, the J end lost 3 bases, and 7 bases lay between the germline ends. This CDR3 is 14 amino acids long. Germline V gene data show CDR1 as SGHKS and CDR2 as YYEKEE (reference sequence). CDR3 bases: TGTGCCAGCAGCTTGCGGGGAGCTAATGAAAAACTGTTTTTT. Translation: CASSLRGANEKLFF.

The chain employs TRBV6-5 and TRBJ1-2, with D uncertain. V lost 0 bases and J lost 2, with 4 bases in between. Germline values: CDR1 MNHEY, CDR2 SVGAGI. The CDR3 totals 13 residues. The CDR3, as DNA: TGTGCCAGCAGTTACTCGGCCAACTATGGCTACACCTTC. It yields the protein CASSYSANYGYTF.

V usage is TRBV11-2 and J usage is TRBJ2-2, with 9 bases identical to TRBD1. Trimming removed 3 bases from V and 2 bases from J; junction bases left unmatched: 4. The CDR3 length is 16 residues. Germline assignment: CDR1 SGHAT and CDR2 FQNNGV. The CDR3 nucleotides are TGTGCCAGCAGCTTGACAGGGGGAAAAAACACCGGGGAGCTGTTTTTT. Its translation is CASSLTGGKNTGELFF. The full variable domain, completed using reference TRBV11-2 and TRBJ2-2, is EAGVAQSPRYKIIEKRQSVAFWCNPISGHATLYWYQQILGQGPKLLIQFQNNGVVDDSQLPKDRFSAERLKGVDSTLKIQPAKLEDSAVYLCASSLTGGKNTGELFFGEGSRLTVL.

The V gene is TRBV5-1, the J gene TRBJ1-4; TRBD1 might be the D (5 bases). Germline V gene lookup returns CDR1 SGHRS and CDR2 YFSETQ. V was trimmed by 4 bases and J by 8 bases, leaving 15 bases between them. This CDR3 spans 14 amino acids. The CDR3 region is CASSVGQLDEKLFF. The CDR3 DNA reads TGCGCCAGCAGCGTAGGACAACTCGACGAAAAACTGTTTTTT.

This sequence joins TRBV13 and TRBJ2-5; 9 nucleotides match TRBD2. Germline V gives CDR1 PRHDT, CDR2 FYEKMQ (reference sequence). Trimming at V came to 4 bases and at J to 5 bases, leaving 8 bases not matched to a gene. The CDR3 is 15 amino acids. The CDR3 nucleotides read TGTGCCAGCAGCTCCCGCGGGGGGGCCGGGGAGACCCAGTACTTC. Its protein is CASSSRGGAGETQYF.